Each of the 29 T cell receptor beta chains below was sequenced from the same sample in a study of blood T cell repertoires in COVID-19. Repertoires were generated with immunoSEQ multiplex PCR, while TCRdb's copy carries only in-frame clones and drops some. This table holds 55,000 to 75,000 clones, over 60% found once. Sequenced material: peripheral blood. The receptors originated from a woman in her 70s with COVID-19, enrolled during active disease.

The rearrangement joins TRBV11-3 to TRBJ2-5; D gene unclear. The CDR3 sequence is 11 residues long. Trimming removed 5 bases at V and 5 bases at J, with 6 bases between. CDR1 is SGHNT and CDR2 is YENEEA in the germline V gene. The CDR3 region has the DNA TGTGCCAGCAGCCGCAGGGAGACCCAGTACTTC. Translation gives CASSRRETQYF.

This clone was detected only a few times. The chain couples TRBV19 to TRBJ2-3; D gene uncertain. CDR3 length: 12 amino acids. Trimming shortened V by 4 bases and J by 6 bases, and 8 bases separated the two germline ends. The germline gives CDR1 LNHDA, CDR2 SQIVND (reference sequence). CDR3 sequence reads: CASSTRVDTQYF. Written as DNA, the CDR3 is TGTGCCAGTAGTACCCGGGTGGATACGCAGTATTTT.

The table lists this clone with a count of one. This chain uses TRBV10-3 with TRBJ1-2; 7 bases match TRBD1. Germline V gene lookup returns CDR1 ENHRY and CDR2 SYGVKD. V lost 3 bases to trimming and J lost 5 bases; unmatched junction nucleotides: 3. CDR3 length: 13 residues. In DNA, the CDR3 is TGTGCCATCAGTGAAGGGGGCAGTTATGGCTACACCTTC. This sequence encodes CAISEGGSYGYTF.

This clone turned up a few times. This sequence joins TRBV2 and TRBJ1-6; 8 nucleotides line up with TRBD1. V was pared by 4 bases and J by 6 bases, with 5 bases of the junction left unmatched. The CDR3 sequence is 15 residues long. CDR1 SNHLY and CDR2 FYNNEI come from the germline V gene. CDR3 sequence (DNA): TGTGCCAGCAGTGCTTTAACAGGGGGTAATTCACCCCTCCACTTT. Its protein product is CASSALTGGNSPLHF.

The V and J genes are TRBV29-1 and TRBJ1-2; D may be TRBD1 (5 bases). The germline CDR1 and CDR2 sequences are SQVTM and ANQGSEA. The CDR3 extends over 13 amino acids. V was cut by 3 bases and J by 2 bases, with 10 bases left in between. The CDR3 nucleotides read TGCAGCGTTGATTTGAGACAGAACTATGGCTACACCTTC. Its translation: CSVDLRQNYGYTF.

This clone was observed a handful of times. This chain joins TRBV7-3 and TRBJ2-1, with 7 bases aligning to TRBD2. The germline gives CDR1 SGHTA, CDR2 FQGTGA. J was trimmed by 7 bases and V by 6 bases; bases with no gene match: 6. The CDR3 extends over 13 amino acids. In DNA, the CDR3 is TGTGCCAGCAGGCCGAGCGGGGTTAATGAGCAGTTCTTC. Protein: CASRPSGVNEQFF.

The chain links TRBV6-1 to TRBJ2-5; D remains unclear. CDR1 and CDR2 from the germline V gene are MNHNS and SASEGT. This CDR3 is built from 11 residues. Trimming cost V 2 bases and J 5 bases, with 3 bases left between them. Here the CDR3 reads CASSESETQYF. The CDR3 coding sequence is TGTGCCAGCAGTGAAAGCGAGACCCAGTACTTC.

The chain is built from TRBV10-3 and TRBJ2-3; TRBD2 agrees at 12 bases. The junction had 5 bases not matched to a gene; V was cut back by 4 bases and J by 6 bases. There are 15 residues in the CDR3. Per the germline V gene, CDR1 is ENHRY and CDR2 is SYGVKD. The CDR3 loop is CAISGLAGGRDTQYF. CDR3 bases: TGTGCCATCAGTGGCCTAGCGGGAGGGCGGGATACGCAGTATTTT.

CDR3 nucleotides: TGTGCCAGCAGTGGCGCTAGGCCAGGCACAGATACGCAGTATTTT. It translates to CASSGARPGTDTQYF. The chain links TRBV2 to TRBJ2-3, with unresolved D. Deletions cut 4 bases from V and 1 base from J, with 12 bases between. Germline assignment: CDR1 SNHLY and CDR2 FYNNEI. The CDR3 consists of 15 residues.

The chain employs TRBV19 and TRBJ2-1; TRBD2 agrees at 9 bases. This CDR3 spans 15 amino acids. The J segment lost 9 bases and the V segment lost 7 bases, leaving 13 bases of the junction unmatched. Germline assignment: CDR1 LNHDA and CDR2 SQIVND (reference sequence). This CDR3 is CASNFARGRAAEQFF. The CDR3 bases are TGTGCCAGTAACTTTGCTCGCGGGAGGGCCGCTGAGCAGTTCTTC.

The chain joins TRBV9 to TRBJ2-3; maybe TRBD1 (6 bases). The V gene's germline CDR1 is SGDLS and CDR2 YYNGEE. The CDR3 consists of 15 residues. V was clipped by 3 bases and J by 5 bases, with 16 bases between them. The CDR3: CASSAGQLSLDTQYF. The CDR3, as DNA: TGTGCCAGCAGCGCCGGACAGTTAAGCTTAGATACGCAGTATTTT. Full variable domain (missing parts from reference TRBV9 and TRBJ2-3): DSGVTQTPKHLITATGQRVTLRCSPRSGDLSVYWYQQSLDQGLQFLIQYYNGEERAKGNILERFSAQQFPDLHSELNLSSLELGDSALYFCASSAGQLSLDTQYFGPGTRLTVL.

The chain has TRBV7-9 and TRBJ1-3; D perhaps matches TRBD1 (5 bases). Between the trimmed V and J ends, which lost 5 bases and 2 bases, there was a span of 16 bases. Per germline, CDR1 SEHNR and CDR2 FQNEAQ (reference sequence). The CDR3 has 16 amino acids. CDR3 bases: TGTGCCAGCAGCCCTAGAAGGGGCGGAACTGGAAACACCATATATTTT. Protein sequence: CASSPRRGGTGNTIYF.

CDR3 coding DNA: TGCGCCAGCAGCTTGCGACTCAGCGGGTGGTACACCTTC. As protein: CASSLRLSGWYTF. This chain uses TRBV5-1 with TRBJ1-2, with D unresolved. This CDR3 comprises 13 residues. CDR1 SGHRS and CDR2 YFSETQ come from the germline V gene. With 1 base removed from V and 11 bases from J, the gap between germline ends came to 15 bases.

The V call is TRBV19, the J call TRBJ1-4; perhaps TRBD1 as D (6 bases). Per the germline V gene, CDR1 is LNHDA and CDR2 is SQIVND (reference sequence). The ends were cut back, 5 bases at V and 4 bases at J, with 14 bases in the middle. CDR3 length: 15 residues. CDR3 sequence (DNA): TGTGCCAGTAGTCCGACAGGAGTGGGTAATGAAAAACTGTTTTTT. This encodes CASSPTGVGNEKLFF.

The chain links TRBV11-2 to TRBJ1-3; TRBD1 aligns across 9 bases. V shed 5 bases and J 3 bases; nucleotides not matched to a gene: 5. From germline, CDR1 is SGHAT and CDR2 FQNNGV. CDR3 length: 15 amino acids. CDR3 in amino acids: CASSLGQGIGNTIYF. For the CDR3, the DNA is TGTGCCAGCAGCCTCGGACAGGGGATTGGAAACACCATATATTTT.

The chain is built from TRBV5-1 and TRBJ2-3; 8 nucleotides agree with TRBD1. The CDR3 has 14 amino acids. The germline V gene has CDR1 SGHRS and CDR2 YFSETQ. V was clipped by 0 bases and J by 5 bases; unmatched bases: 2. Here the CDR3 DNA reads TGCGCCAGCAGCTTGGGACAGGGGAGAGATACGCAGTATTTT. It translates to CASSLGQGRDTQYF.

The chain employs TRBV11-2 and TRBJ2-5, with no clear D. The CDR3 is 17 residues long. Per the germline V gene, CDR1 is SGHAT and CDR2 is FQNNGV. With 1 base removed from V and 2 bases from J, the gap between germline ends came to 17 bases. CDR3 sequence (DNA): TGTGCCAGCAGCTTAGGAATCGATGGCGGCCCACAAGAGACCCAGTACTTC. Translation: CASSLGIDGGPQETQYF.

The chain is built from TRBV19 and TRBJ2-2; D might be TRBD2 (7 bases). V lost 3 bases and J lost 4, with 9 bases in between. The germline gives CDR1 LNHDA, CDR2 SQIVND (reference sequence). There are 14 residues in the CDR3. This chain's CDR3 is CASSIGGRTGELFF. The CDR3, as DNA: TGTGCCAGTAGTATCGGGGGGCGCACCGGGGAGCTGTTTTTT.

This clone came up once. The chain links TRBV7-6 to TRBJ2-7; TRBD1 aligns across 12 bases. Germline V CDR1 and CDR2: SGHVS, FNYEAQ. The V and J ends lost 5 bases and 4 bases, in that order; junction bases with no gene match: 9. The CDR3 runs to 16 residues. CDR3 region: CASSVIPGQGAYEQYF. CDR3 nucleotide sequence: TGTGCCAGCAGCGTAATTCCGGGACAGGGGGCTTACGAGCAGTACTTC.

CDR3 in amino acids: CASSPSAPIASGNTIYF. For the CDR3, the DNA is TGTGCCAGCTCCCCCAGTGCTCCTATAGCCTCTGGAAACACCATATATTTT. This chain links TRBV18 with TRBJ1-3, with D uncertain. Trimming stripped 6 bases from V and 0 bases from J, with 18 bases between. Germline assignment: CDR1 KGHSH and CDR2 LQKENI. The CDR3 is made up of 17 amino acids.

A few counts support this clone. As DNA, the CDR3 is TGTGCCAGCAGCTGGAGGCCGGCGTCCGCCTCGAACACCGGGGAGCTGTTTTTT. Protein product: CASSWRPASASNTGELFF. V and J are TRBV7-2 and TRBJ2-2, with D perhaps TRBD2 (5 bases). V dropped 4 bases and J dropped 0 bases, with 18 bases sitting between them. From germline, CDR1 is SGHTA and CDR2 FQGNSA. This CDR3 spans 18 amino acids.

This chain uses TRBV6-5 with TRBJ2-7; 7 bases agree with TRBD1. The germline CDR1 and CDR2 sequences are MNHEY and SVGAGI. The V segment lost 9 bases and the J segment 2 bases; nucleotides outside the gene matches: 10. The length of the CDR3 is 14 residues. CDR3 sequence: CASRITGATYEQYV. In DNA, the CDR3 is TGTGCCAGTAGAATTACAGGGGCGACCTACGAGCAGTACGTC.

The chain links TRBV3-1 (or the pseudogene TRBV3-2) to TRBJ2-5; 9 nucleotides line up with TRBD2. The CDR3 length is 15 residues. The V gene's germline CDR1 is LGHDT and CDR2 YNNKEL (reference sequence). The V gene end was trimmed by 3 bases and the J gene end by 5 bases; junction bases not matched to a gene: 7. This CDR3 reads CASSQGVAGAETQYF. The DNA of the CDR3 is TGTGCCAGCAGCCAGGGGGTAGCGGGGGCGGAGACCCAGTACTTC.

The chain couples TRBV2 to TRBJ1-5; no clear D gene. V was shortened by 5 bases and J by 7 bases, with 15 bases between the two germline ends. This CDR3 has 14 residues. Germline CDR1 SNHLY, CDR2 FYNNEI. CDR3 sequence (DNA): TGTGCCAGCAGTCGGGATGGGTTCAGGCAGCCCCAGCATTTT. Its translation: CASSRDGFRQPQHF.

Concerning this clone itself: This specimen includes other DNA sequences encoding the same CDR3. This chain links TRBV7-9 with TRBJ2-3, with D unresolved. From germline, CDR1 is SEHNR and CDR2 FQNEAQ (reference sequence). The CDR3 extends over 15 amino acids. V was trimmed by 5 bases and J by 0 bases, leaving 12 bases between them. CDR3 amino acids: CASSPGVSSTDTQYF. The CDR3 DNA is TGTGCCAGCAGCCCCGGAGTCTCTAGCACAGATACGCAGTATTTT. Full variable domain (rest looked up from reference TRBV7-9 and TRBJ2-3): DTGVSQNPRHKITKRGQNVTFRCDPISEHNRLYWYRQTLGQGPEFLTYFQNEAQLEKSRLLSDRFSAERPKGSFSTLEIQRTEQGDSAMYLCASSPGVSSTDTQYFGPGTRLTVL.

In this sample, this clone turned up once. The CDR3 nucleotides are TGTGCCAGCAGCGACTTAGGTGGTAACTCTGGAAACACCATATATTTT. Translation gives CASSDLGGNSGNTIYF. J is TRBJ1-3 and V is TRBV28; unclear D gene. The CDR3 sequence is 16 residues long. V was pared by 6 bases and J by 0 bases, with 15 bases between. The germline V gene has CDR1 MDHEN and CDR2 SYDVKM.

This sequence joins TRBV11-3 and TRBJ1-1; D possibly corresponds to TRBD1 (5 bases). From germline, CDR1 is SGHNT and CDR2 YENEEA. The CDR3 sequence is 12 residues long. Deletions cut 8 bases from V and 2 bases from J, with 9 bases between. The CDR3 reads CASGWTNTEAFF. CDR3 sequence (DNA): TGTGCCAGCGGCTGGACAAACACTGAAGCTTTCTTT.

The rearrangement links TRBV20-1 to TRBJ2-3, with 10 bases identical to TRBD2. The CDR3 is made up of 19 amino acids. CDR1 and CDR2 from the germline V gene are DFQATT and SNEGSKA (reference sequence). V shed 3 bases, J shed 4 bases, and the junction held 19 bases outside the gene matches. CDR3 DNA: TGCAGTGCTAGTTGGGCTAGCGGGGGCCTCCTGAGTGGCGCAGATACGCAGTATTTT. Its translation is CSASWASGGLLSGADTQYF.

This chain links TRBV7-9 with TRBJ2-5; D is perhaps TRBD1 (6 bases). This CDR3 has 13 amino acids. Trimming shortened V by 4 bases and J by 2 bases, and 8 bases separated the two germline ends. CDR1 is SEHNR, CDR2 FQNEAQ, per germline (reference sequence). CDR3 protein: CASSWDTQETQYF. The CDR3 DNA reads TGTGCCAGCAGCTGGGACACGCAAGAGACCCAGTACTTC.